This T cell receptor beta chain was identified in a study of technical replicates of blood from several donors. The CDR3 spans 13 residues. Per the germline V gene, CDR1 is SGHRS and CDR2 is YFSETQ. With V trimmed by 8 bases and J by 1 base, 2 bases remained unmatched. Generated by immunoSEQ multiplex PCR, the TCRdb table keeps only in-frame clones and is missing some. The sample holds 65,000 to 85,000 clones, roughly 98% seen once. Sample: T cells isolated from PBMCs. This TCR was recovered from a human donor in good health. The chain is built from TRBV5-1 and TRBJ2-2; 7 nucleotides line up with TRBD2. As DNA, the CDR3 is TGCGCCAGTGGGACTATGAACACCGGGGAGCTGTTTTTT. Its protein is CASGTMNTGELFF.